A selection of T cell receptor beta chains follows, all from one sample in a study of Ad26.COV2.S vaccination and SARS-CoV-2 variants. This table comes from immunoSEQ multiplex PCR, and its TCRdb copy is limited to in-frame clones, with some not included. This sample has hundreds of thousands of clones, with around 92% found just once. The material sequenced was peripheral blood, taken after recovery from COVID-19. Every receptor here comes from a human donor who had recovered from COVID-19. The CDR3 runs from the conserved cysteine through the conserved F or W. Fields, in order: J gene, V gene, clone size, D gene, CDR3 protein, CDR3 DNA. A D gene is named only where the DNA matches it firmly. Clone size appears in some rows only: once, few, many, or a class for an expanded clone.

>TRBJ1-1|TRBV5-1|.|.
CASSWDGNTEAFF
TGCGCCAGCAGCTGGGACGGGAACACTGAAGCTTTCTTT
>TRBJ2-3|TRBV13|.|TRBD2
CASSLGLNWGLAGADTQYF
TGTGCCAGCAGCTTAGGCCTAAACTGGGGACTAGCGGGGGCAGATACGCAGTATTTT
>TRBJ2-5|TRBV6-5|.|.
CASSNSGGPETQYF
TGTGCCAGCAGTAACTCGGGCGGCCCGGAGACCCAGTACTTC
>TRBJ1-1|TRBV5-5|.|.
CASSLGGDGYTEAFF
TGTGCCAGCAGCTTGGGGGGCGACGGATACACTGAAGCTTTCTTT
>TRBJ2-2|TRBV7-8|.|.
CASSSSWGATGELFF
TGTGCCAGCAGCTCCTCCTGGGGGGCGACCGGGGAGCTGTTTTTT
>TRBJ1-5|TRBV7-9|.|.
CASTPLSNSNQPQHF
TGTGCCAGCACGCCATTGAGCAATAGCAATCAGCCCCAGCATTTT
>TRBJ1-2|TRBV3-1/TRBV3-2|once|.
CASSQDLVSDYGYTF
TGTGCCAGCAGCCAAGATCTAGTCTCCGACTATGGCTACACCTTC
>TRBJ1-2|TRBV7-2|.|.
CASSLYRNYGYTF
TGTGCCAGCAGCTTATATAGGAACTATGGCTACACCTTC
>TRBJ1-1|TRBV9|.|.
CASSVASEGGFAEAFF
TGTGCCAGCAGCGTAGCTAGCGAGGGGGGTTTTGCTGAAGCTTTCTTT
>TRBJ1-1|TRBV6-1|.|TRBD1
CASSDRSLSTGDTEAFF
TGTGCCAGCAGTGACAGATCCCTAAGCACAGGGGACACTGAAGCTTTCTTT
>TRBJ2-3|TRBV5-4|.|TRBD1
CASSRNRGDTQYF
TGTGCCAGCAGCCGAAACAGGGGTGATACGCAGTATTTT
>TRBJ2-5|TRBV2|once|.
CASAGLDGETQYF
TGTGCCAGCGCGGGGCTCGACGGAGAGACCCAGTACTTC
>TRBJ2-3|TRBV5-6|.|.
CASSRGSGGPTDTQYF
TGTGCCAGCAGCCGGGGTTCCGGGGGCCCCACAGATACGCAGTATTTT
>TRBJ2-5|TRBV10-3|.|.
CAISELSQETQYF
TGTGCCATCAGTGAGTTGAGTCAGGAGACCCAGTACTTC
>TRBJ2-1|TRBV11-2|.|.
CASSVSRTNEQFF
TGTGCCAGCAGCGTCTCTCGGACCAATGAGCAGTTCTTC
>TRBJ2-3|TRBV7-3|.|.
CASSSFYTDTQYF
TGTGCCAGCAGCTCCTTTTACACAGATACGCAGTATTTT
>TRBJ2-7|TRBV5-1|few|.
CASSLGGDTYEQYF
TGCGCCAGCAGCTTGGGAGGGGACACCTACGAGCAGTACTTC
>TRBJ1-2|TRBV29-1|.|.
CSVEERISYGYTF
TGCAGCGTTGAAGAGAGAATTTCCTATGGCTACACCTTC
>TRBJ2-3|TRBV5-4|.|.
CASSLRWPDTQYF
TGTGCCAGCAGCTTGCGCTGGCCAGATACGCAGTATTTT
>TRBJ2-4|TRBV5-8|once|.
CATSLGPKNIQYF
TGTGCCACCTCGTTGGGGCCTAAAAACATTCAGTACTTC
>TRBJ1-1|TRBV6-5|.|.
CASSYSGRNTEAFF
TGTGCCAGCAGTTACTCCGGTAGAAACACTGAAGCTTTCTTT
>TRBJ1-2|TRBV6-6|.|.
CASSLTGPNYGYTF
TGTGCCAGCAGTTTAACAGGACCTAACTATGGCTACACCTTC
>TRBJ2-1|TRBV5-1|.|.
CASSSGTGDPTYNEQFF
TGCGCCAGCAGCTCTGGGACCGGGGACCCCACCTACAATGAGCAGTTCTTC
>TRBJ2-5|TRBV2|.|.
CASKGKTQYF
TGTGCCAGCAAGGGAAAGACCCAGTACTTC
>TRBJ1-5|TRBV11-2|.|.
CASSLVGVNQPQHF
TGTGCCAGCAGCTTAGTGGGAGTCAATCAGCCCCAGCATTTT
>TRBJ2-7|TRBV6-2/TRBV6-3|.|.
CASSRDYEQYF
TGTGCCAGCAGCCGGGATTACGAGCAGTACTTC
>TRBJ2-5|TRBV29-1|.|.
CSVEDGDGQETQYF
TGCAGCGTTGAAGATGGGGACGGACAAGAGACCCAGTACTTC
>TRBJ2-7|TRBV5-6|.|TRBD1
CASSAGTGSLQSSYEQYF
TGTGCCAGCAGCGCCGGGACAGGGTCCCTCCAGTCGTCCTACGAGCAGTACTTC
>TRBJ2-5|TRBV6-6|.|.
CASSYELGNQETQYF
TGTGCCAGCAGTTACGAACTGGGGAACCAAGAGACCCAGTACTTC
>TRBJ1-2|TRBV5-1|.|.
CASSDGGGSRDYGYTF
TGCGCCAGCAGCGACGGTGGGGGTTCTAGAGACTATGGCTACACCTTC
>TRBJ2-1|TRBV9|.|.
CASGGYEQFF
TGTGCCAGCGGCGGGTATGAGCAGTTCTTC
>TRBJ2-1|TRBV12-3/TRBV12-4|.|.
CASSLDLQQFF
TGTGCCAGCAGTTTAGACCTCCAGCAGTTCTTC
>TRBJ1-2|TRBV5-6|.|TRBD1
CASSYGGQVDYGYTF
TGTGCCAGCAGCTATGGAGGACAGGTAGACTATGGCTACACCTTC
>TRBJ1-5|TRBV5-6|.|.
CASSLSYSNQPQHF
TGTGCCAGCAGCTTATCCTATAGCAATCAGCCCCAGCATTTT
>TRBJ1-3|TRBV18|.|TRBD1
CASSRSSSGGTGNTIYF
TGTGCCAGCTCACGATCCTCTTCAGGGGGAACTGGAAACACCATATATTTT
>TRBJ2-1|TRBV6-5|.|TRBD2
CASSWLADNEQFF
TGTGCCAGCAGTTGGCTAGCGGACAATGAGCAGTTCTTC
>TRBJ2-1|TRBV5-6|.|TRBD2
CASSLAGGPRSYNEQFF
TGTGCCAGCAGCCTTGCGGGGGGTCCTAGGTCCTACAATGAGCAGTTCTTC
>TRBJ1-3|TRBV19|.|.
CASSIWTRHSGNTIYF
TGTGCCAGTAGTATTTGGACCCGGCACTCTGGAAACACCATATATTTT
>TRBJ1-1|TRBV5-4|.|.
CALLLAPNTEAFF
TGTGCCTTGCTCTTGGCACCAAACACTGAAGCTTTCTTT
>TRBJ2-3|TRBV9|.|.
CASSVRVADTQYF
TGTGCCAGCAGCGTCAGGGTGGCAGATACGCAGTATTTT